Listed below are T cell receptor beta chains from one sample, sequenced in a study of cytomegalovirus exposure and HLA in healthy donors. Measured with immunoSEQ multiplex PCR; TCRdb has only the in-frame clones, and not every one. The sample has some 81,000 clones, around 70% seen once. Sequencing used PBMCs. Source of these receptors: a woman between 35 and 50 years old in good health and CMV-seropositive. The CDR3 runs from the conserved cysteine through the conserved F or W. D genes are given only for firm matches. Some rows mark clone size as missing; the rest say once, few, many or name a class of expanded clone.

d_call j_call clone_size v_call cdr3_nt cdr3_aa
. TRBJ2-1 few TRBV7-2 TGTGCCAGCAGCCACCTCTCGCGGCTAGGCCCCAATGAGCAGTTCTTC CASSHLSRLGPNEQFF
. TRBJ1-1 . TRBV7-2 TGTGCCAGCAGCTATCGACAGGCCACTGAAGCTTTCTTT CASSYRQATEAFF
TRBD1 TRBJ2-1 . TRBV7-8 TGTGCCAGCAGCCCTTCATTCTTGGACAGGGGAGGGTTCTTC CASSPSFLDRGGFF
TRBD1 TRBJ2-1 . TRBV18 TGTGCCAGCTCACGTACCGGGACAGGGTTGTACAATGAGCAGTTCTTC CASSRTGTGLYNEQFF
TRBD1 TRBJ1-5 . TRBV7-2 TGTGCCAGCAGCCGCGGACAGGTCAATCAGCCCCAGCATTTT CASSRGQVNQPQHF
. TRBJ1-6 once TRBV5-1 TGCGCCAGCAAGCAGGGGTTTGACTATAATTCACCCCTCCACTTT CASKQGFDYNSPLHF
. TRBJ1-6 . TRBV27 TGTGCCAGCAGCCTCGACAGGACCCCCCTGGTTTGGGCCCTCCACTTT CASSLDRTPLVWALHF
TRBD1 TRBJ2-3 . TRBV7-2 TGTGCCAGCAGCTCCGGGACAGGGCCGGCAGATACGCAGTATTTT CASSSGTGPADTQYF
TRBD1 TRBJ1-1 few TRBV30 TGTGCCTGGAGCCGGGGGACAGTGAACACTGAAGCTTTCTTT CAWSRGTVNTEAFF
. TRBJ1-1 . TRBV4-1 TGCGCCAGCAGCCAAGATGGGATTGTTGACAGAGAGAGTGAAGCTTTCTTT CASSQDGIVDRESEAFF
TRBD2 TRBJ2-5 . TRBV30 TGTGCCTGGAGTAGGGGACTAACCTACCAAGAGACCCAGTACTTC CAWSRGLTYQETQYF
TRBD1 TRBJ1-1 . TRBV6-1 TGTGCCAGCAACACCAGGGGGGACACTGAAGCTTTCTTT CASNTRGDTEAFF
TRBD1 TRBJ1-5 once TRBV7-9 TGTGCCAGCAGCCGCGGGACAGCCGAGGCCCAGCATTTT CASSRGTAEAQHF
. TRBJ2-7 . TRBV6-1 TGTGCCAGCGAAGGGGAATCGACCTACGAGCAGTACTTC CASEGESTYEQYF
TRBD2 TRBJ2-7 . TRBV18 TGTGCCAGCTCACCGAGACTAGCGGGAGGGGACGAGCAGTACTTC CASSPRLAGGDEQYF